The 11 T cell receptor beta chains below come from one sample, sequenced in a study of shared clonotypes between healthy human individuals. Here immunoSEQ multiplex PCR was the method, and the copy in TCRdb shows in-frame clones only, minus some. The sample has over 2 million clones; under 95% are singletons. Sequencing was performed on naive CD4+ T cells from PBMCs. Subset specified: CD45RA+ positively selected. The receptors come from a man between 18 and 29 years old in good health. Some clones in this sample may be carry-over from other donors' samples.

The chain uses TRBV7-2 and TRBJ2-3; 10 nucleotides agree with TRBD2. J lost 0 bases, V lost 4 bases, and 4 bases had no gene match. Germline V CDR1 and CDR2: SGHTA, FQGNSA. The CDR3 length is 16 residues. The CDR3 DNA reads TGTGCCAGCAGCTGGACTAGCGGAATAAGCACAGATACGCAGTATTTT. This codes for CASSWTSGISTDTQYF. The entire variable domain, with the rest obtained from reference TRBV7-2 and TRBJ2-3, is as follows: GAGVSQSPSNKVTEKGKDVELRCDPISGHTALYWYRQSLGQGLEFLIYFQGNSAPDKSGLPSDRFSAERTGGSVSTLTIQRTQQEDSAVYLCASSWTSGISTDTQYFGPGTRLTVL.

The rearrangement uses TRBV7-8 and TRBJ2-3; 9 bases match TRBD1. Per germline, CDR1 SGHVS and CDR2 FQNEAQ. The CDR3 covers 16 residues. The J segment lost 3 bases and the V segment lost 4 bases, leaving 8 bases of the junction unmatched. The CDR3 loop reads CASSSGTGIRTDTQYF. CDR3 sequence (DNA): TGTGCCAGCAGCTCCGGGACAGGGATCAGAACAGATACGCAGTATTTT.

This clone has only one observation. The genes are TRBV2 and TRBJ2-1; 11 nucleotides align to TRBD2. The CDR3 loop spans 17 amino acids. Trimming at V came to 0 bases and at J to 8 bases, leaving 9 bases not matched to a gene. CDR1 and CDR2 from the germline V gene are SNHLY and FYNNEI. This CDR3 is CASSEALPTSGTYEQFF. The DNA of the CDR3 is TGTGCCAGCAGTGAAGCGCTTCCGACTAGCGGGACGTATGAGCAGTTCTTC.

V usage is TRBV7-9 and J usage is TRBJ1-4; D remains ambiguous. Germline CDR1 and CDR2: SEHNR and FQNEAQ (reference sequence). Trimming cost V 5 bases and J 0 bases, with 10 bases left between them. The CDR3 extends over 15 amino acids. The CDR3 DNA reads as TGTGCCAGCAGCCGCAGCTTCCCAACTAATGAAAAACTGTTTTTT. It specifies CASSRSFPTNEKLFF. Filled out from reference TRBV7-9 and TRBJ1-4, the complete variable domain reads DTGVSQNPRHKITKRGQNVTFRCDPISEHNRLYWYRQTLGQGPEFLTYFQNEAQLEKSRLLSDRFSAERPKGSFSTLEIQRTEQGDSAMYLCASSRSFPTNEKLFFGSGTQLSVL.

The CDR3, as DNA: TGTGCCAGCAGTACTCCATGGGGGAGGGAGCTGTTTTTT. Protein sequence: CASSTPWGRELFF. The V gene is TRBV6-5, the J gene TRBJ2-2; TRBD1 or TRBD2 may be the D gene (5 bases each). Trimming removed 5 bases at V and 9 bases at J, with 13 bases between. The CDR3 covers 13 residues. Germline assignment: CDR1 MNHEY and CDR2 SVGAGI.

The gene calls are TRBV4-2 and TRBJ1-3; D gene ambiguous. V was trimmed by 0 bases and J by 0 bases, leaving 9 bases between them. Germline CDR1 LGHNA, CDR2 YNFKEQ. The CDR3 covers 16 residues. The CDR3 nucleotides are TGTGCCAGCAGCCAAGATCGGCGCAGCTCTGGAAACACCATATATTTT. Amino acids: CASSQDRRSSGNTIYF.

The chain employs TRBV30 and TRBJ2-7; a possible D gene is TRBD1 (5 bases). With 7 bases removed from V and 5 bases from J, the gap between germline ends came to 12 bases. The CDR3 has 11 amino acids. Germline-derived CDR1 and CDR2 are GTSNPN and SVGIG (reference sequence). The CDR3 region has the DNA TGTGCCTCAGGCCAGGGTGACGAGCAGTACTTC. Its protein is CASGQGDEQYF. Full variable domain (missing parts from reference TRBV30 and TRBJ2-7): SQTIHQWPATLVQPVGSPLSLECTVEGTSNPNLYWYRQAAGRGLQLLFYSVGIGQISSEVPQNLSASRPQDRQFILSSKKLLLSDSGFYLCASGQGDEQYFGPGTRLTVT.

J is TRBJ2-2 and V is TRBV19, with 10 bases that match TRBD2. Germline V gene lookup returns CDR1 LNHDA and CDR2 SQIVND (reference sequence). Trimming took 5 bases from V and 7 from J; bases not matched to a gene: 7. This CDR3 contains 15 residues. CDR3 sequence (DNA): TGTGCCAGTAGTGCCGCTAGCGGGAGTGTCGGGGAGCTGTTTTTT. This encodes CASSAASGSVGELFF.

The genes are TRBV5-6 and TRBJ1-5; D remains unclear. The V and J ends lost 1 base and 6 bases respectively, with 11 bases between them. CDR3 size: 14 residues. Germline CDR1 SGHDT, CDR2 YYEEEE. CDR3 bases: TGTGCCAGCAGCTTGAATGGGGTTATTCAGCCCCAGCATTTT. As protein: CASSLNGVIQPQHF.

This chain connects TRBV10-3 to TRBJ2-2, with TRBD2 identical over 7 bases. In germline, CDR1 is ENHRY, CDR2 SYGVKD. The V and J ends lost 0 bases and 1 base, in that order; junction bases with no gene match: 11. The CDR3 is 19 residues long. The CDR3 loop is CAISESWPSGPWNTGELFF. CDR3 nucleotide sequence: TGTGCCATCAGTGAGTCTTGGCCTAGCGGACCCTGGAACACCGGGGAGCTGTTTTTT.

V and J are TRBV6-4 and TRBJ1-3; D uncertain. CDR3 length equals 13 residues. Per germline, CDR1 MRHNA and CDR2 SNTAGT. Trimming removed 6 bases at V and 4 bases at J, with 10 bases between. CDR3 residues: CASRTLGGNTIYF. In nucleotides, the CDR3 is TGTGCCAGCAGAACCTTGGGCGGAAACACCATATATTTT.